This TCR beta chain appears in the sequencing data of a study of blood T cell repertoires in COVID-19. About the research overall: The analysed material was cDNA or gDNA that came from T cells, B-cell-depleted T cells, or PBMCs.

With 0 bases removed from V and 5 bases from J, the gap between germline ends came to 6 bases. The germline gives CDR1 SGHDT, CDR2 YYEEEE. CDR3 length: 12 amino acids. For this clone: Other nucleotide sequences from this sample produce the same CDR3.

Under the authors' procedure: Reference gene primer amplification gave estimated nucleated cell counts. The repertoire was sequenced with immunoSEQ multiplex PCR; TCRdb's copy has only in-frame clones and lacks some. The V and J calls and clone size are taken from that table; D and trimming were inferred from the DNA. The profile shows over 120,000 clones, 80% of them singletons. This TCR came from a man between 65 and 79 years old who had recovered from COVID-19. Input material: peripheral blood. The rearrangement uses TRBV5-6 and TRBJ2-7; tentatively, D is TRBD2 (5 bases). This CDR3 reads CASSLAGNEQYF. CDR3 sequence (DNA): TGTGCCAGCAGCTTGGCGGGGAACGAGCAGTACTTC.